These 13 T cell receptor beta chains share one sample of origin, sequenced in a study of blood T cells in healthy people across ages. A sample-barcoded 5' primer and a J-beta primer mix were used in a second PCR of roughly 6 to 11 cycles. TCRdb reprocessed the 5' RACE reads with MiXCR, giving one entry per CDR3 protein. This sample has fewer than 750,000 distinct CDR3 sequences, with roughly half found just once. Material for sequencing was blood. The receptors come from a woman older than 75 in good health.

This clonotype was seen a few times. CDR3 sequence reads: CASSQIGTGGTEAFF. The CDR3, as DNA: TGTGCCAGCAGCCAGATTGGGACAGGGGGCACTGAAGCTTTCTTT. The chain combines TRBV3-1 with TRBJ1-1; 11 positions agree with TRBD1. CDR1 is LGHDT and CDR2 is YNNKEL in the germline V gene (reference sequence). Trimming removed 3 bases from V and 4 bases from J; junction bases left unmatched: 4. The CDR3 runs to 15 residues.

In its sample, this clonotype was seen a few times. A read error may be the cause here, since a much bigger clone is one base away. This chain joins TRBV29-1 and TRBJ2-1, with D possibly being TRBD1 or TRBD2 (5 bases each). Trimming stripped 7 bases from V and 10 bases from J, with 14 bases between. CDR3 length equals 11 residues. Germline CDR1 reads SQVTM; CDR2 reads ANQGSEA. CDR3 loop: CSGDRKEEQFF. CDR3 coding DNA: TGCAGCGGGGACCGGAAAGAGGAGCAGTTCTTC.

V is TRBV12-3 or TRBV12-4 and J is TRBJ2-1; 10 positions agree with TRBD2. Trimming took 5 bases from V and 3 from J; bases not matched to a gene: 4. This CDR3 region has 15 residues. This CDR3 reads CASSTLAGFYNEQFF. The CDR3 bases are TGTGCCAGCAGTACACTAGCGGGGTTCTACAATGAGCAGTTCTTC.

This clonotype was recorded many times. The chain carries TRBV7-2 and TRBJ2-1, with 11 nucleotides matching TRBD2. Germline V gene data show CDR1 as SGHTA and CDR2 as FQGNSA. The junction had 1 base not matched to a gene; V was cut back by 1 base and J by 5 bases. The CDR3 runs 15 residues. In DNA, the CDR3 is TGTGCCAGCAGCTTAGATAGCGGGAGGGACAATGAGCAGTTCTTC. As protein: CASSLDSGRDNEQFF.

The chain has TRBV28 and TRBJ2-7; 8 nucleotides align to TRBD1. CDR3 length: 15 residues. V shed 6 bases and J 3 bases; nucleotides not matched to a gene: 10. The germline gives CDR1 MDHEN, CDR2 SYDVKM. The CDR3 DNA reads TGTGCCAGCAGCCGGAGGGGGACAGGACACTACGAGCAGTACTTC. Translation gives CASSRRGTGHYEQYF. Full variable domain (rest looked up from reference TRBV28 and TRBJ2-7): DVKVTQSSRYLVKRTGEKVFLECVQDMDHENMFWYRQDPGLGLRLIYFSYDVKMKEKGDIPEGYSVSREKKERFSLILESASTNQTSMYLCASSRRGTGHYEQYFGPGTRLTVT.

V and J are TRBV12-3 or TRBV12-4 and TRBJ1-6, with TRBD1 identical over 7 bases. Trimming took 0 bases from V and 9 from J; bases not matched to a gene: 5. There are 15 residues in the CDR3. The CDR3 is CASSLAIRTGSPLHF. CDR3 nucleotide sequence: TGTGCCAGCAGTTTAGCGATTCGGACAGGTTCACCCCTCCACTTT.

In its sample, this clonotype was seen many times. The chain employs TRBV6-6 and TRBJ2-2, with D possibly TRBD1 on 6 matching bases. The CDR3 runs to 15 residues. V lost 4 bases, J lost 4 bases, and 13 bases lay in between. Germline-derived CDR1 and CDR2 are MNHNY and SVGAGI (reference sequence). As DNA, the CDR3 is TGTGCCAGCAGTTCTCGCCAGGGGTTCACCGGGGAGCTGTTTTTT. Translation: CASSSRQGFTGELFF.

The chain joins TRBV27 to TRBJ2-7; 7 bases agree with TRBD1. The DNA end favors TRBJ2-5, so the J call may be wrong. The CDR3 spans 14 residues. CDR1 and CDR2 (germline): MNHEY, SMNVEV (reference sequence). DNA of the CDR3: TGTGCCAGCAGACTAACAGGGGAAGAAGAGACCCAGTACTTC. It translates to CASRLTGEEETQYF.

This chain connects TRBV18 to TRBJ1-2, with 9 bases fitting TRBD1. Germline lookup yields CDR1 KGHSH and CDR2 LQKENI. The V and J ends lost 3 bases and 7 bases, in that order; junction bases with no gene match: 9. The length of the CDR3 is 15 residues. CDR3 DNA: TGTGCCAGCTCACCGTCCGCGGGACAGGGTTCTGGCTACACCTTC. This gives the protein CASSPSAGQGSGYTF.

CDR3 DNA sequence: TGTGCCAGCAGTTTAGCCCCCTCTGGGGCCAACGTCCTGACTTTC. Translating gives CASSLAPSGANVLTF. The chain recombines TRBV28 with TRBJ2-6; D unresolved. Trimming removed 2 bases at V and 0 bases at J, with 5 bases between. Germline CDR1 is MDHEN and CDR2 is SYDVKM. This CDR3 has 15 residues.

This clonotype showed up many times. Possible read error: a much larger clone is one base away. The V call is TRBV4-2, the J call TRBJ2-6; D gene unclear. Germline V gives CDR1 LGHNA, CDR2 YNFKEQ. V was trimmed by 0 bases and J by 0 bases, leaving 6 bases between them. The CDR3 spans 16 residues. CDR3 sequence reads: CASSQDLGSGANVLTF. The CDR3 DNA is TGTGCCAGCAGCCAAGATCTGGGCTCTGGGGCCAACGTCCTGACTTTC.

This clonotype was seen only a few times. A much larger clone lies a single base off, so this may be a read error. V gene TRBV6-1 combines with J gene TRBJ2-1, with a possible D match to TRBD1 (5 bases). Trimming removed 3 bases at V and 7 bases at J, with 13 bases between. There are 14 residues in the CDR3. Germline V gene lookup returns CDR1 MNHNS and CDR2 SASEGT. The CDR3 nucleotides read TGTGCCAGCAGTGACGGCAGGGTCCTAAATGAGCAGTTCTTC. This sequence encodes CASSDGRVLNEQFF.

The chain joins TRBV4-1 to TRBJ2-3; TRBD1 agrees at 9 bases. The CDR3 is made up of 16 amino acids. CDR1 MGHRA and CDR2 YSYEKL come from the germline V gene. Trimming took 6 bases from V and 6 from J; bases not matched to a gene: 13. The CDR3 nucleotides are TGCGCCAGCAGATATGACCTCGGGACAGGGCCGGATACGCAGTATTTT. It encodes CASRYDLGTGPDTQYF.